The sample holds many counts of the clone carrying this T cell receptor beta chain. Its antigen is undetermined. Unique molecular identifiers were present on the cDNA, and a universal primer site came from template switching. TCRdb passed the 5' RACE reads through MiXCR, listing each CDR3 protein once. The profile shows some 1,700,000 distinct CDR3 sequences, roughly 35% of them singletons. This sample is drawn from a study of identical twins. Among all donors, each was a healthy Caucasian. Findings and caveats of the study: Researchers reported weaker excess twin sharing in beta out-of-frame sequences.

The CDR3 is 14 amino acids. Germline V gene data show CDR1 as SGHRS and CDR2 as YFSETQ. Trimming at V came to 4 bases and at J to 4 bases, leaving 7 bases not matched to a gene. The genes are TRBV5-1 and TRBJ1-1, with TRBD1 matching 7 bases. The clonotype was recovered from a newborn girl in good health. The specimen sequenced was cord blood. As DNA, the CDR3 is TGCGCCAGCAGCCCGGCGACAGGGCGCACTGAAGCTTTCTTT. Protein sequence: CASSPATGRTEAFF. Looking up the rest from reference TRBV5-1 and TRBJ1-1 gives the full variable domain: KAGVTQTPRYLIKTRGQQVTLSCSPISGHRSVSWYQQTPGQGLQFLFEYFSETQRNKGNFPGRFSGRQFSNSRSEMNVSTLELGDSALYLCASSPATGRTEAFFGQGTRLTVV.